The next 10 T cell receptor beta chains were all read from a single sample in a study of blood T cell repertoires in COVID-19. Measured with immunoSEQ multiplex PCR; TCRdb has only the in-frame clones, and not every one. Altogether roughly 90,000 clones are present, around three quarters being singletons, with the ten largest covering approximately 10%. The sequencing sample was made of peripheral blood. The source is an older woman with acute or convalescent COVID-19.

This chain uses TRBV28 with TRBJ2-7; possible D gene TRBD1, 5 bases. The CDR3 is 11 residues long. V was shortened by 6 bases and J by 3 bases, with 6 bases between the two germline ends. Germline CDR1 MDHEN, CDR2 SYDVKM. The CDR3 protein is CASRDIYEQYF. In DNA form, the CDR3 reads TGTGCCAGCAGGGACATCTACGAGCAGTACTTC.

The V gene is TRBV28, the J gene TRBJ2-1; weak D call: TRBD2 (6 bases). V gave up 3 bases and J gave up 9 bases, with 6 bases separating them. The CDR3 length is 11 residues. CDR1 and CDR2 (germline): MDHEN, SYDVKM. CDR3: CASSLGGEQFF. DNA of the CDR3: TGTGCCAGCAGTTTGGGAGGTGAGCAGTTCTTC.

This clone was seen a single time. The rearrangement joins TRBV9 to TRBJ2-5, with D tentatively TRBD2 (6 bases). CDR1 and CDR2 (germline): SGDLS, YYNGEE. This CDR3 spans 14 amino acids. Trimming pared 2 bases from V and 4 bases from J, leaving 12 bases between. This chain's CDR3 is CASSVGGGAETQYF. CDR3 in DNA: TGTGCCAGCAGCGTCGGAGGAGGGGCAGAGACCCAGTACTTC.

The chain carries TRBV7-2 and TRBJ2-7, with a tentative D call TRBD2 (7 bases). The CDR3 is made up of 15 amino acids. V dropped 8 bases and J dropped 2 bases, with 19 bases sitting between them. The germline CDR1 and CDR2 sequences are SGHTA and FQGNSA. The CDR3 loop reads CASALGGGGAYEQYF. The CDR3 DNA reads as TGTGCCAGCGCCCTGGGGGGGGGCGGAGCCTACGAGCAGTACTTC.

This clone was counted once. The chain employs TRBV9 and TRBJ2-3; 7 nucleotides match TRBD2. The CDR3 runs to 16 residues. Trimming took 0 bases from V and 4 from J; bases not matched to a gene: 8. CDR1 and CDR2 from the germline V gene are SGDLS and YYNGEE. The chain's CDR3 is CASSVAAGTISDTQYF. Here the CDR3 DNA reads TGTGCCAGCAGCGTAGCCGCCGGGACTATTTCAGATACGCAGTATTTT.

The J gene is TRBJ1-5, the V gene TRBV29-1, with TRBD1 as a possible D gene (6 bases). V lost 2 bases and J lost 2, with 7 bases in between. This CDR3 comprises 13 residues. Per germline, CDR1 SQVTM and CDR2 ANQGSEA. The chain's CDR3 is CSVEKGGNQPQHF. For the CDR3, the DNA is TGCAGCGTTGAAAAGGGGGGCAATCAGCCCCAGCATTTT.

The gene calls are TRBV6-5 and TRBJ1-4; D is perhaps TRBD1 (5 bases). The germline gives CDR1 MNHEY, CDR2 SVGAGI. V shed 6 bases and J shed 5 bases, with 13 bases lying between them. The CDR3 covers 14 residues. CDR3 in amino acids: CASSGRRGNEKLFF. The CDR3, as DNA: TGTGCCAGCAGCGGTCGGCGGGGGAATGAAAAACTGTTTTTT.

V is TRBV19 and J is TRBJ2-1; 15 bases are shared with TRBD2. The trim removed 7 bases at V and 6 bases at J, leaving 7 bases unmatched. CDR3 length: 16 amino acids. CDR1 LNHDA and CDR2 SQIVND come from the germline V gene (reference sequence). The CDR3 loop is CASTDRTSGGVNEQFF. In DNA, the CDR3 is TGTGCCAGTACCGATCGGACTAGCGGGGGGGTCAATGAGCAGTTCTTC.

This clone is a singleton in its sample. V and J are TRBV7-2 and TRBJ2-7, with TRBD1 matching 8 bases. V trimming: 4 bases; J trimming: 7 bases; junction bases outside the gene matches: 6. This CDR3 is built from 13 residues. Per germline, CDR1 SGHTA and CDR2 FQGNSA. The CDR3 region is CASSWDRFGEQYF. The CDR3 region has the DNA TGTGCCAGCAGCTGGGACAGGTTCGGGGAGCAGTACTTC.

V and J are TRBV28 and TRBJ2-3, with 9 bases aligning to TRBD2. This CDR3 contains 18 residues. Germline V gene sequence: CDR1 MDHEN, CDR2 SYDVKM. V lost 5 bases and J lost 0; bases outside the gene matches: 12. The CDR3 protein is CASSPLLAGRGSTDTQYF. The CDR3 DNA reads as TGTGCCAGCAGTCCCCTACTAGCGGGCAGGGGAAGCACAGATACGCAGTATTTT.